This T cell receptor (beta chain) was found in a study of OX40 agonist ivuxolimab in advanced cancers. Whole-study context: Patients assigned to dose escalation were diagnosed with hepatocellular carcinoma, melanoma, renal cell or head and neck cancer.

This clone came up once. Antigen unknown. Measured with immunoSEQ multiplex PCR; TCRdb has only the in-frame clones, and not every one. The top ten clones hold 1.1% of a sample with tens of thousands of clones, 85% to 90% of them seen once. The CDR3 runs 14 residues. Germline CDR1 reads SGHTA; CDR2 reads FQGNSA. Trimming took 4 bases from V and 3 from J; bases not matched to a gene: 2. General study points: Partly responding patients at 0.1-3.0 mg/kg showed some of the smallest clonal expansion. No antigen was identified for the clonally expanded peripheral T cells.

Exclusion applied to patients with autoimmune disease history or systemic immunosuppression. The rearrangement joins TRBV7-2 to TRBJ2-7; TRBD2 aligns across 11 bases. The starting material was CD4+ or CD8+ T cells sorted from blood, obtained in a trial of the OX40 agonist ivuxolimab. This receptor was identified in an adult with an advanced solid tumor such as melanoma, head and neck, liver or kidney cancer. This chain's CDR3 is CASSSGLADYEQYF. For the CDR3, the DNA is TGTGCCAGCAGCTCGGGACTAGCGGACTACGAGCAGTACTTC. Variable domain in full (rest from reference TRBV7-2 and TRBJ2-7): GAGVSQSPSNKVTEKGKDVELRCDPISGHTALYWYRQSLGQGLEFLIYFQGNSAPDKSGLPSDRFSAERTGGSVSTLTIQRTQQEDSAVYLCASSSGLADYEQYFGPGTRLTVT.